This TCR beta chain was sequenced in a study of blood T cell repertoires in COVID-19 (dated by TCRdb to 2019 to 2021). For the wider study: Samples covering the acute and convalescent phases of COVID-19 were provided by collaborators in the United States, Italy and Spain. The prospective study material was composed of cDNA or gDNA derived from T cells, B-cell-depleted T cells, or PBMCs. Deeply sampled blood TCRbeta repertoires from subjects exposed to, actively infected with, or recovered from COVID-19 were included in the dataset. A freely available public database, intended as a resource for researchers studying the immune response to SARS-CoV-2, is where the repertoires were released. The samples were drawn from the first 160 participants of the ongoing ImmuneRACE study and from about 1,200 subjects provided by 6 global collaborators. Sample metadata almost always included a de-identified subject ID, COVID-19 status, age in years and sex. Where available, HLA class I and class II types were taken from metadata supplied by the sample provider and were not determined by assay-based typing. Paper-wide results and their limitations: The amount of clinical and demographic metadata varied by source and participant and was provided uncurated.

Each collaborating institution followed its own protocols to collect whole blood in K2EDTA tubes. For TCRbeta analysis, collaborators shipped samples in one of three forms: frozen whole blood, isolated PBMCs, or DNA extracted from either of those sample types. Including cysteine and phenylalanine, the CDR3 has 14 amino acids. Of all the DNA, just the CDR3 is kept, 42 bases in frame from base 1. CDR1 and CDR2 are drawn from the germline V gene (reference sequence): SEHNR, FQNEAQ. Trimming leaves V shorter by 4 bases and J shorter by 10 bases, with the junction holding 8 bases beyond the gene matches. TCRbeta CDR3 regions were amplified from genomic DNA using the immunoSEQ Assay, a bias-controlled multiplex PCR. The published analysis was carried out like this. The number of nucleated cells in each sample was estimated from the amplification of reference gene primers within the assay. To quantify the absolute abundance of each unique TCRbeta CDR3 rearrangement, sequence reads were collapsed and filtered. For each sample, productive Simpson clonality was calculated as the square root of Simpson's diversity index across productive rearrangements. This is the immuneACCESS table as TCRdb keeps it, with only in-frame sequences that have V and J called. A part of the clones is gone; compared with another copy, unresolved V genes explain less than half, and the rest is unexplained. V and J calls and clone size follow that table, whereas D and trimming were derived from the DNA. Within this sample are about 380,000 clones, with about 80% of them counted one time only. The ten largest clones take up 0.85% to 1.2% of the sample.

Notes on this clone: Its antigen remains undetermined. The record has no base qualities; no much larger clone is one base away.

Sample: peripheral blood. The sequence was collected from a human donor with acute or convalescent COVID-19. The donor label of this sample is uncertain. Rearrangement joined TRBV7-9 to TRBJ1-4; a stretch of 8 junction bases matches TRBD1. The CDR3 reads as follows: CASSSDRGIGKLFF. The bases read TGTGCCAGCAGCTCCGACAGGGGTATCGGAAAACTGTTTTTT. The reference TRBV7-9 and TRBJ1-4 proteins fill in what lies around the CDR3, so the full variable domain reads DTGVSQNPRHKITKRGQNVTFRCDPISEHNRLYWYRQTLGQGPEFLTYFQNEAQLEKSRLLSDRFSAERPKGSFSTLEIQRTEQGDSAMYLCASSSDRGIGKLFFGSGTQLSVL.